The next 6 T cell receptor beta chains were all read from a single sample in a study of cytomegalovirus exposure and HLA in healthy donors. Libraries were prepared by immunoSEQ multiplex PCR; TCRdb keeps only in-frame clonotypes and omits some of them. The sample gives 200,000 to 250,000 clones, 80% to 85% of which show up once; 11% to 15% is in the top ten. Sequencing input: PBMCs. The receptors stem from a woman aged 30 to 39 in good health and CMV-seropositive.

This clone was found once. The V call is TRBV9, the J call TRBJ2-7, with TRBD2 matching over 11 bases. V lost 0 bases to trimming and J lost 3 bases; unmatched junction nucleotides: 5. CDR3 length: 16 amino acids. Per the germline V gene, CDR1 is SGDLS and CDR2 is YYNGEE. CDR3 DNA: TGTGCCAGCAGCGTAGGTGGGACTAGCGGTAACTACGAGCAGTACTTC. This codes for CASSVGGTSGNYEQYF. The full variable domain, completed using reference TRBV9 and TRBJ2-7, is DSGVTQTPKHLITATGQRVTLRCSPRSGDLSVYWYQQSLDQGLQFLIQYYNGEERAKGNILERFSAQQFPDLHSELNLSSLELGDSALYFCASSVGGTSGNYEQYFGPGTRLTVT.

The sample holds many counts of this clone. The chain uses TRBV14 and TRBJ1-1, with D possibly TRBD1 on 6 matching bases. The CDR3 is 13 amino acids. Germline CDR1 is SGHDN and CDR2 is FVKESK. The ends were cut back, 4 bases at V and 2 bases at J, with 8 bases in the middle. The CDR3, as DNA: TGTGCCAGCAGCCGACAGGTAAACACTGAAGCTTTCTTT. It codes for CASSRQVNTEAFF.

This chain links TRBV29-1 with TRBJ2-3; possible D gene TRBD2, 5 bases. Per the germline V gene, CDR1 is SQVTM and CDR2 is ANQGSEA. The CDR3 sequence is 13 residues long. Deletions cut 4 bases from V and 2 bases from J, with 10 bases between. The CDR3 nucleotides are TGCAGCGTTGCGGAGAGGGACACAGATACGCAGTATTTT. Its translation: CSVAERDTDTQYF.

The chain is built from TRBV2 and TRBJ2-5, with 8 nucleotides matching TRBD2. The CDR3 has 12 amino acids. V dropped 8 bases and J dropped 7; count of bases not matched to a gene: 6. CDR1 is SNHLY and CDR2 is FYNNEI in the germline V gene. Here the CDR3 DNA reads TGTGCCAGCCCGGGGGGGTCTGGGACCCAGTACTTC. It translates to CASPGGSGTQYF.

The chain couples TRBV11-2 to TRBJ1-1, with D perhaps matching TRBD1 (5 bases). From germline, CDR1 is SGHAT and CDR2 FQNNGV. Trimming left V 1 base short and J 6 bases short, with 15 bases between. The CDR3 length is 15 residues. The CDR3 DNA is TGTGCCAGCAGCTTAGCCGCTGGGGCCTACGCTGAAGCTTTCTTT. This gives the protein CASSLAAGAYAEAFF.

The V gene is TRBV18, the J gene TRBJ1-5; D is possibly TRBD1 (5 bases). V lost 2 bases, J lost 1 base, and 6 bases lay in between. The CDR3 is made up of 14 amino acids. CDR1 and CDR2 (germline): KGHSH, LQKENI. The CDR3 DNA follows: TGTGCCAGCTCACCAGGGGGGAGCAATCAGCCCCAGCATTTT. This sequence encodes CASSPGGSNQPQHF. Using reference TRBV18 and TRBJ1-5 for the parts outside the CDR3, the full variable domain is NAGVMQNPRHLVRRRGQEARLRCSPMKGHSHVYWYRQLPEEGLKFMVYLQKENIIDESGMPKERFSAEFPKEGPSILRIQQVVRGDSAAYFCASSPGGSNQPQHFGDGTRLSIL.